These 8 T cell receptor beta chains were sequenced from one sample in a study of blood T cell repertoires in COVID-19. The table came from immunoSEQ multiplex PCR; TCRdb's copy has only in-frame clones and leaves some out. The sample shows 250,000 or so clones, 75% to 90% of them seen only once. Specimen: peripheral blood. The receptors were gathered from a woman between 40 and 55 years old who had recovered from COVID-19.

This clone was recorded a few times. This chain links TRBV7-9 with TRBJ1-2; tentatively, D is TRBD1 (6 bases). The CDR3 has 16 amino acids. Germline V gives CDR1 SEHNR, CDR2 FQNEAQ (reference sequence). Trimming cost V 4 bases and J 1 base, with 16 bases left between them. The CDR3 sequence is CASSYSTGVLNYGYTF. The CDR3 coding sequence is TGTGCCAGCAGCTATTCGACAGGCGTACTTAACTATGGCTACACCTTC.

J is TRBJ2-7 and V is TRBV4-1; TRBD1 aligns across 7 bases. The V gene end was trimmed by 0 bases and the J gene end by 5 bases; junction bases not matched to a gene: 7. This CDR3 is 15 amino acids long. Looked up from germline, CDR1 is MGHRA and CDR2 is YSYEKL. CDR3 coding DNA: TGCGCCAGCAGCCAAGATCGAGGGGGCTTCAACGAGCAGTACTTC. Its translation: CASSQDRGGFNEQYF.

The chain joins TRBV5-6 to TRBJ1-1, with 7 positions matching TRBD1. V lost 0 bases, J lost 5 bases, and 4 bases stayed unmatched. Germline CDR1 SGHDT, CDR2 YYEEEE. The CDR3 loop spans 14 amino acids. The CDR3 protein is CASSLGQGITEAFF. CDR3 DNA: TGTGCCAGCAGCTTGGGACAGGGTATAACTGAAGCTTTCTTT.

This chain joins TRBV6-5 and TRBJ1-3; 8 positions match TRBD1. The CDR3 runs to 15 residues. Germline-derived CDR1 and CDR2 are MNHEY and SVGAGI. J was trimmed by 6 bases and V by 5 bases; bases with no gene match: 9. The CDR3 here is CASSPSGQGTNTIYF. CDR3 coding DNA: TGTGCCAGCAGTCCCTCCGGACAGGGTACAAACACCATATATTTT.

V is TRBV18 and J is TRBJ1-2; 8 bases align to TRBD1. Germline V CDR1 and CDR2: KGHSH, LQKENI. This CDR3 has 19 amino acids. The J segment lost 4 bases and the V segment lost 4 bases, leaving 20 bases of the junction unmatched. CDR3 residues: CASSQYAYDRGLTLYGYTF. CDR3 DNA: TGTGCCAGCTCACAATACGCGTACGACAGGGGCCTTACCCTCTATGGCTACACCTTC.

V and J are TRBV23-1 and TRBJ1-2; 12 bases match TRBD1. TRBV23-1 is placed among ORFs of uncertain function. The CDR3 totals 17 residues. V lost 1 base and J lost 6; bases outside the gene matches: 9. CDR3 coding DNA: TGCGCCAGCAGTCAATACCTCCGGGACAGGGGGCTTGATGGCTACACCTTC. Its protein is CASSQYLRDRGLDGYTF.

The chain carries TRBV5-1 and TRBJ2-7, with D perhaps TRBD2 (5 bases). The length of the CDR3 is 17 residues. The V end lost 0 bases, the J end lost 2 bases, and 18 bases lay between the germline ends. Germline-derived CDR1 and CDR2 are SGHRS and YFSETQ. In nucleotides, the CDR3 is TGCGCCAGCAGCTTGGATTCTTGGGCGGGCAGAACCTACGAGCAGTACTTC. This encodes CASSLDSWAGRTYEQYF.

This sequence joins TRBV28 and TRBJ1-5, with TRBD1 matching 9 bases. V lost 4 bases and J lost 0; bases outside the gene matches: 13. CDR1 is MDHEN and CDR2 is SYDVKM in the germline V gene. The CDR3 sequence is 19 residues long. The CDR3: CASSSQPGQGAYSNQPQHF. CDR3 sequence (DNA): TGTGCCAGCAGTTCCCAACCGGGACAGGGCGCATATAGCAATCAGCCCCAGCATTTT.